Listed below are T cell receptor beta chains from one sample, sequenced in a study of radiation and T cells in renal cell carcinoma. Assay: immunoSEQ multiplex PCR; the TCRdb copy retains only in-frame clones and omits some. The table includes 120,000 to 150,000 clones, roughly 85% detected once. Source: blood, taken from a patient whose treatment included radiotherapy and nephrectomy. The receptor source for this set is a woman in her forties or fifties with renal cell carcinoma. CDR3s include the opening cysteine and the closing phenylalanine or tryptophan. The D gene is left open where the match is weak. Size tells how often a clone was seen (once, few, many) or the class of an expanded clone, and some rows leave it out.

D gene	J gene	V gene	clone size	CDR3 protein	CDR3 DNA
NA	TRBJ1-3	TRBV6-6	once	CASSDTRGSGNTIYF	TGTGCCAGCAGTGACACACGGGGCTCTGGAAACACCATATATTTT
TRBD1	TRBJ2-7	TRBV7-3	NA	CASSPSRDREAEQYF	TGTGCCAGCAGCCCTAGCCGGGACAGGGAGGCCGAGCAGTACTTC
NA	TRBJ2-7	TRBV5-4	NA	CASSLGPSEQYF	TGTGCCAGCAGCTTGGGTCCTTCCGAGCAGTACTTC
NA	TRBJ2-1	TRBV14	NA	CASSRLSVNEQFF	TGTGCCAGCAGCCGCCTATCCGTAAATGAGCAGTTCTTC
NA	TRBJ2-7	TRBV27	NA	CASKWMPGGGNEQYF	TGTGCCAGCAAATGGATGCCCGGCGGCGGCAACGAGCAGTACTTC
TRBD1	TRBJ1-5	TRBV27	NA	CASSITGVRGNQPQHF	TGTGCCAGCAGTATCACAGGGGTGAGGGGCAATCAGCCCCAGCATTTT
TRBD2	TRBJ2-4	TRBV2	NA	CASRLLAGEANIQYF	TGTGCCAGCAGATTACTAGCGGGAGAAGCAAACATTCAGTACTTC
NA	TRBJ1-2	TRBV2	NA	CASTGTLGGYTF	TGTGCCAGCACCGGGACGCTGGGGGGCTACACCTTC
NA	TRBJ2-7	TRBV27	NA	CASSLDRGYEQYF	TGTGCCAGCAGTTTAGATCGGGGGTACGAGCAGTACTTC
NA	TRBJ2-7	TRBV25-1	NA	CASSETAGGQYF	TGTGCCAGCAGTGAAACCGCGGGCGGGCAGTACTTC
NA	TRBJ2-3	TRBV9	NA	CASSTQGGSDTQYF	TGTGCCAGCAGCACACAGGGTGGGTCGGATACGCAGTATTTT
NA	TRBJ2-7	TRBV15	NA	CATSREAGEAYEQYF	TGTGCCACCAGCAGAGAGGCAGGGGAGGCTTACGAGCAGTACTTC
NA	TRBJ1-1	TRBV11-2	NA	CASSSLTVGAFF	TGTGCCAGCAGCTCTCTTACGGTGGGGGCTTTCTTT
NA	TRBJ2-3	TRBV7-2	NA	CASSLVFNGWPQYF	TGTGCCAGCAGCTTAGTCTTTAATGGGTGGCCGCAGTATTTT
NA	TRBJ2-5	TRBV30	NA	CAWSVARTSVGETQYF	TGTGCCTGGAGTGTAGCTAGGACATCAGTCGGGGAGACCCAGTACTTC
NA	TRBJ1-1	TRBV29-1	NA	CSVVQGTFNTEAFF	TGCAGCGTTGTCCAAGGGACATTTAACACTGAAGCTTTCTTT
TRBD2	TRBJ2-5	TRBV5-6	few	CASSLFAGGEETQYF	TGTGCCAGCAGCTTGTTTGCGGGAGGGGAAGAGACCCAGTACTTC
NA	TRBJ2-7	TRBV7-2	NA	CASSPSSQASYEQYF	TGTGCCAGCAGTCCCTCGTCCCAGGCCAGCTACGAGCAGTACTTC
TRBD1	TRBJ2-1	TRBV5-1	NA	CASSSGTGLANEQFF	TGCGCCAGCAGCTCCGGGACAGGTCTTGCAAATGAGCAGTTCTTC
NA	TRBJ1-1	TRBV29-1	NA	CSVQPGMNTEAFF	TGCAGCGTTCAGCCGGGAATGAACACTGAAGCTTTCTTT
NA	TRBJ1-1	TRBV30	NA	CAGSYGATEAFF	TGTGCCGGATCTTACGGGGCCACTGAAGCTTTCTTT
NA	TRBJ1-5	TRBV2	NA	CASSVDRLPIANQPQHF	TGTGCCAGCAGTGTGGACCGATTACCAATAGCAAATCAGCCCCAGCATTTT
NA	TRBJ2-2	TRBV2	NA	CASSGPGRDTGELFF	TGTGCCAGCAGTGGGCCGGGGCGCGACACCGGGGAGCTGTTTTTT
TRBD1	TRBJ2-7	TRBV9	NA	CASSPGTAITYEQYF	TGTGCCAGCAGCCCTGGGACAGCGATCACCTACGAGCAGTACTTC
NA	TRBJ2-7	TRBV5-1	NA	CASSLEATGTEQYF	TGCGCCAGCAGCTTGGAGGCGACAGGGACTGAGCAGTACTTC
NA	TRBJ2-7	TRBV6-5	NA	CASSYQQGSTYEQYF	TGTGCCAGCAGTTACCAGCAGGGGAGTACGTACGAGCAGTACTTC
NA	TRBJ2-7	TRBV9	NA	CASTPTGAGEQYF	TGTGCCAGCACTCCGACGGGGGCGGGCGAGCAGTACTTC
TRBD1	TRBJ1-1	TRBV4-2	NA	CASSHGTGMNTEAFF	TGTGCCAGCAGCCACGGGACAGGGATGAACACTGAAGCTTTCTTT
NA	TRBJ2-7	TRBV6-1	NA	CASSDWVGSYEQYF	TGTGCCAGCAGTGATTGGGTGGGCTCCTACGAGCAGTACTTC
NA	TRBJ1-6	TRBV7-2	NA	CASSLAGAGSNSPLHF	TGTGCCAGCAGCTTAGCGGGGGCAGGGTCTAATTCACCCCTCCACTTT
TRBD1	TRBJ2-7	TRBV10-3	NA	CATRQGAGYEQYF	TGTGCCACTCGACAGGGGGCGGGCTACGAGCAGTACTTC
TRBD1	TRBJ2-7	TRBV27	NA	CASSFTGTGAYEQYF	TGTGCCAGCAGTTTTACCGGGACAGGGGCCTACGAGCAGTACTTC
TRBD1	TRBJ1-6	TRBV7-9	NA	CASSLSGGTASSPLHF	TGTGCCAGCAGCCTATCCGGTGGGACAGCTAGTTCACCCCTCCACTTT
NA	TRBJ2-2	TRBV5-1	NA	CASSPSTLTGELFF	TGCGCCAGCAGCCCGTCGACCCTCACCGGGGAGCTGTTTTTT
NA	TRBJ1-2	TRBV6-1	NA	CASSWANYGYTF	TGTGCCAGCAGCTGGGCTAACTATGGCTACACCTTC
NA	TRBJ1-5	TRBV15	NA	CATSRDGTEPQHF	TGTGCCACCAGCAGAGATGGGACGGAGCCCCAGCATTTT
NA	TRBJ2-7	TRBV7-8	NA	CASSSTLGEQYF	TGTGCCAGCAGCTCCACTCTAGGGGAGCAGTACTTC
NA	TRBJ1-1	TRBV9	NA	CASSVYEAFF	TGTGCCAGCAGCGTATACGAAGCTTTCTTT
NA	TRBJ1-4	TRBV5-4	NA	CASSLPSNEKLFF	TGTGCCAGCAGCCTCCCATCTAATGAAAAACTGTTTTTT
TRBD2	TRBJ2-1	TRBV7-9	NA	CASSLNLAGVEQFF	TGTGCCAGCAGCTTGAATCTAGCGGGAGTTGAGCAGTTCTTC